This T cell receptor beta chain was recorded in a study of blood T cell repertoires in COVID-19. The CDR3 runs to 15 residues. The V end lost 6 bases, the J end lost 2 bases, and 17 bases lay between the germline ends. Germline CDR1 is SNHLY and CDR2 is FYNNEI. Authors' analysis steps: Using reference gene primer amplification, nucleated cell counts were estimated. Profiled with immunoSEQ multiplex PCR; TCRdb holds only in-frame clones, not every one. V, J and clone size are taken as reported in that table, and D and trimming were inferred from the DNA itself. The profile covers roughly 200,000 clones, with 75% to 85% appearing a single time and nearly 6% taken by the ten largest.

Sequencing input: peripheral blood. The TCR was taken from a woman between 35 and 50 years old with COVID-19, enrolled during active disease. This chain connects TRBV2 to TRBJ2-7, with D possibly TRBD1 on 6 matching bases. CDR3 bases: TGTGCCAGCAGCCGCACAGGGTCACGTACCTACGAGCAGTACTTC. Its translation: CASSRTGSRTYEQYF.